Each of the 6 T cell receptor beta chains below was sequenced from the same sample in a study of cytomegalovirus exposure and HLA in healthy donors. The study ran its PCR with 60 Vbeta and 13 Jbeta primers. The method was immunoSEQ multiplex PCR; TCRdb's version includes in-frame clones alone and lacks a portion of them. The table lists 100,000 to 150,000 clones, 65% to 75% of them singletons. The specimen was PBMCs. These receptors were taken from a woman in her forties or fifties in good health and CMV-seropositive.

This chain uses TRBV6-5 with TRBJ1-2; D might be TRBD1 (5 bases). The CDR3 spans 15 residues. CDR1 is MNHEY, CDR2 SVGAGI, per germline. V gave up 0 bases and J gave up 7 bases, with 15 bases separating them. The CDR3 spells CASSYSGVGAVGYTF. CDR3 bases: TGTGCCAGCAGTTACTCCGGAGTAGGGGCGGTTGGCTACACCTTC.

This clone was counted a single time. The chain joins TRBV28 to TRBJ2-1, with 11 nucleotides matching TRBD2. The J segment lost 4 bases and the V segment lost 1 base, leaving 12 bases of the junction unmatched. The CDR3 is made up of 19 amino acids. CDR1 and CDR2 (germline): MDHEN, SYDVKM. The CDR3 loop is CASSLYRPVLAGGYNEQFF. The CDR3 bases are TGTGCCAGCAGTTTATACCGCCCCGTGCTAGCGGGGGGTTACAATGAGCAGTTCTTC. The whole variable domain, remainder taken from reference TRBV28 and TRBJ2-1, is DVKVTQSSRYLVKRTGEKVFLECVQDMDHENMFWYRQDPGLGLRLIYFSYDVKMKEKGDIPEGYSVSREKKERFSLILESASTNQTSMYLCASSLYRPVLAGGYNEQFFGPGTRLTVL.

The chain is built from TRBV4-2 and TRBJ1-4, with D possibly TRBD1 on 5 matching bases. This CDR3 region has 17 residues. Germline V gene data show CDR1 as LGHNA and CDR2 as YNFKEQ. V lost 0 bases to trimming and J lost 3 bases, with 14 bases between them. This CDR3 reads CASSQDWRGWANEKLFF. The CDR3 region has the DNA TGTGCCAGCAGCCAAGACTGGCGGGGGTGGGCTAATGAAAAACTGTTTTTT.

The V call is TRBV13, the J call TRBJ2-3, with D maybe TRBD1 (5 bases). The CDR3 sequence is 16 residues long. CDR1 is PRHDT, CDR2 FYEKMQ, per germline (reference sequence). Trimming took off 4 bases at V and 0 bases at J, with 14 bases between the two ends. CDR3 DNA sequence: TGTGCCAGCAGCTCCCTGGGGCAGGGCAGCACAGATACGCAGTATTTT. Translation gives CASSSLGQGSTDTQYF. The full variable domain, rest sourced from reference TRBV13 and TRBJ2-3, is AAGVIQSPRHLIKEKRETATLKCYPIPRHDTVYWYQQGPGQDPQFLISFYEKMQSDKGSIPDRFSAQQFSDYHSELNMSSLELGDSALYFCASSSLGQGSTDTQYFGPGTRLTVL.

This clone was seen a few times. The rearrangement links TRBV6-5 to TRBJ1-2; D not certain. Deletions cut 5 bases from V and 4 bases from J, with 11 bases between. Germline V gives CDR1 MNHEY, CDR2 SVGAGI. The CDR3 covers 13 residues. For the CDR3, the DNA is TGTGCCAGCAGTGATCCAGGAGGCTATGGCTACACCTTC. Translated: CASSDPGGYGYTF.

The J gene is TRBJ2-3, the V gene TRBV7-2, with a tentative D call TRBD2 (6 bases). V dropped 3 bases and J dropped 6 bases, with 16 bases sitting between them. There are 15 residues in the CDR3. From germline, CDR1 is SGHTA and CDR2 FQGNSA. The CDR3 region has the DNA TGTGCCAGCAGCTTGGTCTCGGGGGTGCGGGATACGCAGTATTTT. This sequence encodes CASSLVSGVRDTQYF.